Described below is a single T cell receptor beta chain sequence and its context. Its antigen remains unknown. V lost 3 bases and J 5 bases, leaving 4 bases between the germline ends. Germline loops: CDR1 SEHNR, CDR2 FQNEAQ (reference sequence). The CDR3 extends over 11 amino acids. This sample is drawn from a study of CD8 T cells in Susac syndrome. Study-level points and caveats: In its TCR sequencing and HLA analysis, the study acknowledged that the number of individuals was relatively small.

With random hexamers, reverse transcription was performed on about 0.45 to 1 ug of RNA. Amplification of TCR beta CDR3 used immunoSEQ multiplex PCR across 54 Vbeta and 13 Jbeta. TCRdb passed the immunoSEQ multiplex PCR reads through MiXCR, listing each CDR3 protein once. The sample holds approximately 75,000 distinct CDR3 sequences, approximately 95% seen once. Peripheral blood CD8+ and CD4+ T cells were profiled by TCR beta sequencing. Controls were drawn from healthy donors and were matched for age and sex. The receptor was derived from a human donor in good health. The sequenced sample consisted of CD8+ T cells from PBMCs. This sequence joins TRBV7-9 and TRBJ2-5; no definite D call. CDR3 sequence reads: CASSFAETQYF. CDR3 DNA: TGTGCCAGCAGCTTCGCGGAGACCCAGTACTTC.